Following are 5 T cell receptor beta chains from one sample sequenced in a study of regulatory T cells in long-lasting Graves disease (dated by TCRdb to about 2021). Libraries were made using multiplex PCR. The sequencer listed for this sample is Illumina HiSeq 4000. To build TCR beta libraries, CDR3 regions were amplified by Arm-PCR using iRepertoire HTBI primers. TCRdb passed the public sequencing reads through fastp at Q25 and MiXCR, retaining productive beta sequences. Entries are consolidated by CDR3 protein sequence, retaining the most common genes and DNA. The table for this sample lists some 250,000 distinct CDR3 sequences; 18% of them were counted only once. Of the sample, less than 15% is held by the ten largest clones. In light of the paper, this sample's time point label describes: newly diagnosed GD, antithyroid drugs for less than 3 months. RNA was extracted from PBMCs in TRIzol for both TCR sequencing and RNA sequencing.

In addition, the sample was reused for a study of T cells in Graves' hyperthyroidism and ophthalmopathy.

The specimen comprised peripheral blood mononuclear cells (PBMCs), sampled at new diagnosis, from a patient treated with antithyroid drugs. These TCRs come from a woman aged 25 to 45 with Graves disease. Donor details come from another sample of the same person, matched by shared clones.

The table lists this clonotype with many counts. V usage is TRBV7-2 and J usage is TRBJ1-2; TRBD1 matches at 8 bases. The CDR3 extends over 15 amino acids. Germline assignment: CDR1 SGHTA and CDR2 FQGNSA. The J segment lost 6 bases and the V segment lost 0 bases, leaving 6 bases of the junction unmatched. CDR3 protein: CASSLARQGADGYTF. The CDR3 DNA sequence: TGTGCCAGCAGCTTAGCGCGGCAGGGGGCGGATGGCTACACCTTC.

This chain uses TRBV7-2 with TRBJ2-3, with TRBD1 matching over 7 bases. Trimming cost V 0 bases and J 3 bases; bases outside gene matches: 9. Germline V gene sequence: CDR1 SGHTA, CDR2 FQGNSA. CDR3 length equals 17 residues. As DNA, the CDR3 is TGTGCCAGCAGCTTAGCGATGACAGGGAAAGGGACAGATACGCAGTATTTT. Amino acid sequence: CASSLAMTGKGTDTQYF.

This clonotype appeared many times. The chain employs TRBV5-1 and TRBJ2-2; no firm D call. The V end was cut by 2 bases, the J end by 3 bases, with 5 bases between. The CDR3 runs 13 residues. The germline CDR1 and CDR2 sequences are SGHRS and YFSETQ. The CDR3 reads CASSFDHTGELFF. CDR3 DNA: TGCGCCAGCAGCTTTGACCACACCGGGGAGCTGTTTTTT. Together with reference TRBV5-1 and TRBJ2-2, the CDR3 gives the full variable domain: KAGVTQTPRYLIKTRGQQVTLSCSPISGHRSVSWYQQTPGQGLQFLFEYFSETQRNKGNFPGRFSGRQFSNSRSEMNVSTLELGDSALYLCASSFDHTGELFFGEGSRLTVL.

The table lists this clonotype with many counts. This chain uses TRBV11-2 with TRBJ2-5; a weak D match, TRBD2 (5 bases). Trimming left V 1 base short and J 5 bases short, with 14 bases between. The germline V gene has CDR1 SGHAT and CDR2 FQNNGV. The CDR3 spans 15 residues. The CDR3 DNA follows: TGTGCCAGCAGCTTAGCGCCCGGGATGACGGAGACCCAGTACTTC. Protein product: CASSLAPGMTETQYF.

The table lists this clonotype with a few counts. The chain combines TRBV6-5 with TRBJ2-3; TRBD2 matches 9 bases. Germline loops: CDR1 MNHEY, CDR2 SVGAGI. The CDR3 has 16 amino acids. The J segment lost 2 bases and the V segment lost 2 bases, leaving 5 bases of the junction unmatched. The CDR3 DNA is TGTGCCAGCAGTTACAACGCGGGGGGGCTCACAGATACGCAGTATTTT. Translated, it gives CASSYNAGGLTDTQYF.